The 22 T cell receptor beta chains below all came from one sample that was sequenced in a study of response to subunit inactivated influenza vaccine. TCRdb analysed the RT-PCR reads with MiXCR anew, one entry per CDR3 protein. The table shows roughly 500,000 distinct CDR3 sequences, with 16% occurring only once. The sample was CD4+ T cells sorted from PBMCs, taken about 24 months after vaccination. Receptor source: a man between 45 and 75 years old who received an inactivated influenza vaccine.

V usage is TRBV20-1 and J usage is TRBJ1-1; D is possibly TRBD1 (5 bases). CDR3 length: 11 residues. Trimming took off 3 bases at V and 8 bases at J, with 10 bases between the two ends. The germline gives CDR1 DFQATT, CDR2 SNEGSKA (reference sequence). This CDR3 reads CSARSPGEAFF. The DNA for the CDR3 is TGCAGTGCTAGGTCCCCAGGGGAAGCTTTCTTT.

This clonotype was observed a few times. The chain employs TRBV24-1 and TRBJ2-3; D may correspond to TRBD1 or TRBD2 (5 bases each). Trimming cost V 0 bases and J 4 bases, with 10 bases left between them. From germline, CDR1 is KGHDR and CDR2 SFDVKD. CDR3 size: 15 residues. The CDR3 nucleotides read TGTGCCACCAGTGATTTGTCCGGGGCCTCAGATACGCAGTATTTT. It is translated as CATSDLSGASDTQYF.

This clonotype was observed many times. This rearrangement joins TRBV12-3 or TRBV12-4 to TRBJ2-1; the D gene is possibly TRBD2 (5 bases). The V and J ends lost 2 bases and 4 bases respectively, with 9 bases between them. CDR3 length: 14 residues. CDR3 sequence: CASSLTRLYNEQFF. The DNA of the CDR3 is TGTGCCAGCAGTTTAACTAGGTTGTACAATGAGCAGTTCTTC.

This clonotype has more than one count but fewer than ten. The chain recombines TRBV6-6 with TRBJ1-5, with TRBD1 matching 7 bases. Losses at the gene ends were 8 bases for V and 3 bases for J; bases not matched to a gene: 1. CDR3 length: 12 amino acids. In germline, CDR1 is MNHNY, CDR2 SVGAGI (reference sequence). CDR3 DNA: TGTGCCAGCGGACAGGACAATCAGCCCCAGCATTTT. Translating it yields CASGQDNQPQHF.

This clonotype was detected only a few times. The rearrangement links TRBV5-5 to TRBJ2-3, with 9 bases aligning to TRBD2. CDR1 is SGHKS and CDR2 is YYEKEE in the germline V gene (reference sequence). V shed 0 bases and J 4 bases; nucleotides not matched to a gene: 3. This CDR3 comprises 15 residues. CDR3 bases: TGTGCCAGCAGCTTGGTAGCGGGGGTATCAGATACGCAGTATTTT. Translated, it gives CASSLVAGVSDTQYF.

This clonotype was picked up many times. The J gene is TRBJ2-1, the V gene TRBV4-3; possibly TRBD2 for D (6 bases). The ends were cut back, 3 bases at V and 8 bases at J, with 11 bases in the middle. Germline V CDR1 and CDR2: LGHNA, YSLEER. This CDR3 has 13 residues. In DNA form, the CDR3 reads TGCGCCAGCAGCCACACCACGGGGGATGAGCAGTTCTTC. This encodes CASSHTTGDEQFF.

CDR3 in amino acids: CSAGKDPDTQYF. The DNA for the CDR3 is TGCAGTGCTGGGAAGGATCCAGATACGCAGTATTTT. The gene calls are TRBV20-1 and TRBJ2-3; D gene ambiguous. Germline CDR1 is DFQATT and CDR2 is SNEGSKA (reference sequence). V lost 5 bases and J 4 bases, leaving 10 bases between the germline ends. The CDR3 extends over 12 amino acids.

The CDR3 nucleotides are TGTGCCAGCAGCCCACGGGGGGGGCCGTCGTCACGGTTCTTC. Translation gives CASSPRGGPSSRFF. The genes are TRBV27 and TRBJ2-1; TRBD2 matches 8 bases. After removal of 6 bases from V and 15 bases from J, the junction contained 16 bases not matched to a gene. Looked up from germline, CDR1 is MNHEY and CDR2 is SMNVEV (reference sequence). This CDR3 comprises 14 residues.

This clonotype was counted between two and nine times. The chain uses TRBV4-1 and TRBJ2-5; 15 nucleotides align to TRBD2. The CDR3 sequence is 17 residues long. Germline V lookup: CDR1 MGHRA, CDR2 YSYEKL. Unmatched junction bases numbered 12, after V lost 4 bases and J lost 9 bases. DNA of the CDR3: TGCGCCAGCAGCCTCACATGGACTAGCGGGGGGGGAGTCGCCCAGTACTTC. Translating gives CASSLTWTSGGGVAQYF.

This clonotype has just a few counts. The chain couples TRBV4-3 to TRBJ2-3; D not certain. Germline CDR1 is LGHNA and CDR2 is YSLEER. V dropped 2 bases and J dropped 2 bases, with 11 bases sitting between them. This CDR3 comprises 15 residues. The CDR3 loop reads CASSQRGSPTDTQYF. The CDR3 coding sequence is TGCGCCAGCAGCCAAAGAGGCAGCCCCACAGATACGCAGTATTTT.

The V gene is TRBV5-1, the J gene TRBJ2-7; 7 bases map to TRBD2. Germline V gene data show CDR1 as SGHRS and CDR2 as YFSETQ. The CDR3 loop spans 14 amino acids. V lost 2 bases and J lost 3; bases outside the gene matches: 5. CDR3 sequence: CASSFTGGGYEQYF. The CDR3 bases are TGCGCCAGCAGCTTTACTGGGGGGGGCTACGAGCAGTACTTC.

In this sample, this clonotype turned up a few times. The chain recombines TRBV5-1 with TRBJ2-7, with D possibly matching TRBD1 (6 bases). Germline V CDR1 and CDR2: SGHRS, YFSETQ. The CDR3 is made up of 14 amino acids. V lost 5 bases and J 3 bases, leaving 15 bases between the germline ends. The CDR3 reads CASSPRDIFYEQYF. CDR3 coding DNA: TGCGCCAGCAGTCCACGGGACATCTTCTACGAGCAGTACTTC.

This clonotype was detected only a few times. The chain carries TRBV30 and TRBJ2-1; D gene ambiguous. The CDR3 totals 11 residues. Germline-derived CDR1 and CDR2 are GTSNPN and SVGIG (reference sequence). V lost 0 bases, J lost 16 bases, and 13 bases lay in between. CDR3: CAWSVSGPRFF. The CDR3 DNA reads TGTGCCTGGAGTGTGTCCGGGCCCCGATTCTTC.

This clonotype was observed a handful of times. The chain carries TRBV4-3 and TRBJ2-7; TRBD1 might be the D (5 bases). Trimming took 0 bases from V and 6 from J, leaving 12 bases between them. The CDR3 runs to 14 residues. Germline V lookup: CDR1 LGHNA, CDR2 YSLEER. The CDR3 DNA is TGCGCCAGCAGCCAAGAGGTCCGAAGGGGCGAGCAGTACTTC. It yields the protein CASSQEVRRGEQYF.

The chain links TRBV10-3 to TRBJ2-5, with 9 bases that match TRBD2. The CDR3 has 15 amino acids. V lost 10 bases, J lost 4 bases, and 13 bases stayed unmatched. Germline V gene lookup returns CDR1 ENHRY and CDR2 SYGVKD. Here the CDR3 reads CATLRAAGGLETQYF. The CDR3 nucleotides are TGTGCCACACTCCGGGCGGCGGGGGGGCTAGAGACCCAGTACTTC.

The chain is built from TRBV27 and TRBJ2-3, with a tentative D call TRBD1 (5 bases). Deletions cut 2 bases from V and 0 bases from J, with 9 bases between. The length of the CDR3 is 15 residues. Germline values: CDR1 MNHEY, CDR2 SMNVEV (reference sequence). The CDR3 protein is CASSLKGVSTDTQYF. The DNA for the CDR3 is TGTGCCAGCAGTTTAAAAGGGGTTAGCACAGATACGCAGTATTTT.

The V call is TRBV20-1, the J call TRBJ1-2, with 7 bases matching TRBD1. Losses at the gene ends were 3 bases for V and 8 bases for J; bases not matched to a gene: 3. The CDR3 sequence is 11 residues long. Germline V CDR1 and CDR2: DFQATT, SNEGSKA (reference sequence). CDR3 nucleotide sequence: TGCAGTGCTAGCAGGGGGGAAGGCTACACCTTC. Translation gives CSASRGEGYTF.

V usage is TRBV12-3 or TRBV12-4 and J usage is TRBJ1-4; no firm D call. V lost 3 bases and J 0 bases, leaving 11 bases between the germline ends. This CDR3 has 16 amino acids. This CDR3 is CASSFGSTTTNEKLFF. CDR3 coding DNA: TGTGCCAGCAGTTTTGGCAGCACAACAACTAATGAAAAACTGTTTTTT.

V and J are TRBV20-1 and TRBJ2-2; no reliable D call. The CDR3 covers 11 residues. Per germline, CDR1 DFQATT and CDR2 SNEGSKA (reference sequence). Trimming left V 4 bases short and J 7 bases short, with 7 bases between. CDR3 bases: TGCAGTGCTAACAAACTCGGGGAGCTGTTTTTT. Its translation is CSANKLGELFF.

This chain uses TRBV4-3 with TRBJ2-2; 9 positions match TRBD2. There are 16 residues in the CDR3. The V segment lost 0 bases and the J segment 5 bases; nucleotides outside the gene matches: 4. CDR1 is LGHNA, CDR2 YSLEER, per germline. CDR3 region: CASSQDVLAGTGELFF. In DNA, the CDR3 is TGCGCCAGCAGCCAAGACGTCCTAGCGGGAACCGGGGAGCTGTTTTTT.

This clonotype was observed a few times. This sequence joins TRBV20-1 and TRBJ2-4; D is perhaps TRBD2 (6 bases). There are 14 residues in the CDR3. The V end was cut by 6 bases, the J end by 1 base, with 13 bases between. CDR1 and CDR2 from the germline V gene are DFQATT and SNEGSKA (reference sequence). The CDR3 here is CSAPRGAAKNIQYF. Here the CDR3 DNA reads TGCAGTGCCCCCCGCGGGGCGGCCAAAAACATTCAGTACTTC.

There are many counts of this clonotype. The rearrangement uses TRBV12-3 or TRBV12-4 and TRBJ1-1, with 9 bases that match TRBD1. With V trimmed by 5 bases and J by 1 base, 2 bases remained unmatched. The CDR3 has 14 amino acids. The CDR3 bases are TGTGCCAGCAGTACGGACAGGGGGAACACTGAAGCTTTCTTT. The encoded protein is CASSTDRGNTEAFF.